The next 10 T cell receptor beta chains were all read from a single sample in a study of early T cells in non-severe SARS-CoV-2 infection. MiXCR, applied by TCRdb to the 5' RACE reads, yields one record per CDR3 protein. The sample comprises about 72,000 distinct CDR3 sequences, about 9.4% of which are singletons, and less than 10% rests with the top ten. The sample consisted of whole blood, taken at baseline. The receptor set was obtained from an adult who was a healthcare worker with PCR-confirmed SARS-CoV-2 infection or an uninfected control (not recorded which).

The chain has TRBV19 and TRBJ1-1, with D possibly being TRBD1 (6 bases). The V gene lost 6 bases and the J gene lost 6 bases, with 26 bases spanning the gap. Germline V gene lookup returns CDR1 LNHDA and CDR2 SQIVND (reference sequence). The CDR3 runs 17 residues. The chain's CDR3 is CASRALTGLADFPEAFF. CDR3 DNA sequence: TGTGCCAGTAGAGCGCTAACAGGGTTGGCGGACTTCCCTGAAGCTTTCTTT.

The gene calls are TRBV12-3 or TRBV12-4 and TRBJ2-7, with a weak D call TRBD1 (5 bases). Trimming removed 7 bases from V and 2 bases from J, with 9 bases in between. This CDR3 is 12 amino acids long. The CDR3 region is CASNQGTYEQYF. CDR3 nucleotides: TGTGCCAGCAACCAGGGTACCTACGAGCAGTACTTC.

This clonotype has only a few counts. This chain joins TRBV10-3 and TRBJ2-2; perhaps TRBD1 as D (6 bases). With 10 bases removed from V and 4 bases from J, the gap between germline ends came to 16 bases. Germline CDR1 is ENHRY and CDR2 is SYGVKD. This CDR3 spans 14 amino acids. The CDR3 is CASEQGRSTGELFF. Here the CDR3 DNA reads TGTGCCAGTGAACAGGGACGGAGCACCGGGGAGCTGTTTTTT.

V gene TRBV7-2 combines with J gene TRBJ2-2; D call uncertain. Germline CDR1 and CDR2: SGHTA and FQGNSA. V gave up 6 bases and J gave up 6 bases, with 8 bases separating them. This CDR3 has 12 residues. In DNA, the CDR3 is TGTGCCAGCAGAAGAGAGCCCGGGGAGCTGTTTTTT. Amino acids: CASRREPGELFF.

The chain combines TRBV21-1 with TRBJ1-1; no DNA check was done on the table's D call, TRBD1. TRBV21-1 is a pseudogene. This CDR3 is built from 15 residues. DNA of the CDR3: TGTGCCAGCAGCATCCAAAGGACAGTGAACACTGAAGCTTTCTTT. Protein: CASSIQRTVNTEAFF.

CDR3 in amino acids: CASSFHEDGSYEQYF. CDR3 nucleotides: TGTGCCAGCAGTTTCCATGAGGACGGCTCCTACGAGCAGTACTTC. The V and J genes are TRBV6-2 or TRBV6-3 and TRBJ2-7; D is unresolved. This CDR3 region has 15 residues. CDR1 and CDR2 (germline): MNHEY, SVGEGT. The V end lost 4 bases, the J end lost 0 bases, and 13 bases lay between the germline ends.

This clonotype was seen many times. The chain uses TRBV4-1 and TRBJ1-6; 7 nucleotides agree with TRBD1. CDR3 length equals 15 residues. The junction had 7 bases not matched to a gene; V was cut back by 1 base and J by 10 bases. Germline V lookup: CDR1 MGHRA, CDR2 YSYEKL. The CDR3 loop reads CASSQGRQGYSPLHF. CDR3 nucleotide sequence: TGCGCCAGCAGCCAAGGGAGACAGGGCTACTCACCCCTCCACTTT.

The table lists this clonotype with a few counts. In nucleotides, the CDR3 is TGTGCCAGCAGTTTACTGGCAGGGGGCAACAATGAGCAGTTCTTC. Its translation: CASSLLAGGNNEQFF. The chain recombines TRBV12-3 or TRBV12-4 with TRBJ2-1, with 8 bases lining up with TRBD1. Unmatched junction bases numbered 5, after V lost 2 bases and J lost 5 bases. This CDR3 is built from 15 residues.

This clonotype showed up just a few times. The chain joins TRBV6-6 to TRBJ2-7; TRBD2 agrees at 11 bases. Germline V gives CDR1 MNHNY, CDR2 SVGAGI (reference sequence). The CDR3 runs 15 residues. The V segment lost 4 bases and the J segment 3 bases; nucleotides outside the gene matches: 5. The CDR3, as DNA: TGTGCCAGCAGTTCCCCTAGCGGGGGGCACTACGAGCAGTACTTC. It codes for CASSSPSGGHYEQYF.

This clonotype was picked up a small number of times. This chain joins TRBV7-2 and TRBJ2-7; TRBD1 agrees at 8 bases. The CDR3 runs 15 residues. Germline-derived CDR1 and CDR2 are SGHTA and FQGNSA. V lost 5 bases, J lost 2 bases, and 8 bases stayed unmatched. Here the CDR3 reads CASSPRWTGTYEQYF. The CDR3 DNA sequence: TGTGCCAGCAGCCCCAGATGGACAGGGACCTACGAGCAGTACTTC.